This T cell receptor (beta chain) was sequenced in a study of OX40 agonist ivuxolimab in advanced cancers. Whole-study context: A male proportion of approximately 83% was recorded, with mean age around 55 years and range roughly 23 to 79.

CDR3 size: 13 residues. CDR1 is SGDLS and CDR2 is YYNGEE in the germline V gene. The V end was cut by 3 bases, the J end by 7 bases, with 14 bases between. Sequenced by immunoSEQ multiplex PCR; TCRdb stores in-frame clones only, minus some. The sample has under 30,000 clones, 60% to 85% seen once; the top ten hold approximately 2.2%. Sample: CD4+ or CD8+ T cells sorted from blood, taken in a trial of the OX40 agonist ivuxolimab. The chain has TRBV9 and TRBJ2-7, with TRBD1 as a possible D gene (6 bases). The receptor was isolated from an adult with an advanced solid tumor such as melanoma, head and neck, liver or kidney cancer. CDR3 nucleotides: TGTGCCAGCAGCGACACAGGGTCCGGGGAGCAGTACTTC. This sequence encodes CASSDTGSGEQYF.